These 30 T cell receptor beta chains were sequenced from one sample in a study of CXCR3-negative and CXCR3-positive naive CD8 T cells. Study-wide points: Hydrophobicity was higher for TRB CDR3s found in CXCR3-positive naive cells than in CXCR3-negative naive cells.

These TCRs are of unknown antigen specificity. With UMI labels, 5' RACE was used to prepare the TRB cDNA libraries. TCRdb re-analyzed the 5' RACE reads; it lists each CDR3 protein once, without DNA. This sample's table reports 55,000 to 75,000 distinct CDR3 sequences. The sequenced sample was naive CXCR3+ CD8+ T cells from blood. Subset reported: CD45RO-CCR7+CD27+CD95- naive CD8+ T cells expressing CXCR3 (TNR3+). These receptors came from a human donor in good health. Some clones in this sample may be carry-over from other donors' samples.

The chain has TRBV20-1 and TRBJ1-1. The CDR3 loop spans 14 amino acids. Germline V gives CDR1 DFQATT, CDR2 SNEGSKA (reference sequence). CDR3 sequence reads: CSAIREGWNTEAFF.

This chain joins TRBV7-6 and TRBJ1-2. CDR3 length: 13 residues. The germline gives CDR1 SGHVS, CDR2 FNYEAQ. The CDR3 here is CASSLGENYGYTF.

This sequence joins TRBV18 and TRBJ2-5; TCRdb gives TRBD1 as the D gene, but with no DNA this cannot be confirmed. CDR1 and CDR2 from the germline V gene are KGHSH and LQKENI. The CDR3 is 15 residues long. CDR3 protein: CASSPRDRGEETQYF.

This chain connects TRBV19 to TRBJ2-7. The CDR3 totals 13 residues. The germline V gene has CDR1 LNHDA and CDR2 SQIVND (reference sequence). This CDR3 is CASSIRQYYEQYF.

This chain connects TRBV4-1 to TRBJ2-7. Per germline, CDR1 MGHRA and CDR2 YSYEKL. The CDR3 runs 13 residues. CDR3 residues: CASSQDLFYEQYF.

CDR3 sequence: CASRLNTEAFF. The rearrangement joins TRBV5-1 to TRBJ1-1. Germline-derived CDR1 and CDR2 are SGHRS and YFSETQ. This CDR3 is built from 11 residues.

V is TRBV6-5 and J is TRBJ1-1; the TCRdb D gene call, TRBD1, has no DNA to confirm it. This CDR3 has 15 amino acids. Germline-derived CDR1 and CDR2 are MNHEY and SVGAGI. The CDR3 sequence: CASSPAQEMNTEAFF.

Here the CDR3 reads CASSLVRVTDEQYF. This chain uses TRBV5-1 with TRBJ2-7; no DNA is available, so the TRBD1 call from TCRdb remains unchecked. CDR3 length: 14 residues. CDR1 and CDR2 (germline): SGHRS, YFSETQ.

This chain uses TRBV29-1 with TRBJ1-2; TCRdb proposes TRBD1, but this gene call is untestable without DNA. The V gene's germline CDR1 is SQVTM and CDR2 ANQGSEA. CDR3 length: 12 amino acids. This CDR3 is CSVAGGRNGYTF.

The genes are TRBV4-2 and TRBJ2-7; TCRdb outputs TRBD1, but without DNA this stays unchecked. CDR1 and CDR2 from the germline V gene are LGHNA and YNFKEQ. The CDR3 consists of 14 residues. The CDR3 loop is CASSQATGGYEQYF.

The J gene is TRBJ1-1, the V gene TRBV29-1; TCRdb's D call of TRBD1 is untestable without DNA. Germline loops: CDR1 SQVTM, CDR2 ANQGSEA. The CDR3 contains 12 residues. CDR3 region: CSVPGRGAEAFF.

This chain links TRBV7-3 with TRBJ2-2. The CDR3 runs to 12 residues. Germline V gene sequence: CDR1 SGHTA, CDR2 FQGTGA. This CDR3 reads CASRPLSGELFF.

The genes are TRBV19 and TRBJ1-5; the TCRdb call, TRBD1, lacks DNA for checking. The CDR3 has 14 amino acids. The V gene's germline CDR1 is LNHDA and CDR2 SQIVND (reference sequence). This CDR3 is CASSIPGLGQPQHF.

The rearrangement uses TRBV25-1 and TRBJ2-1; TCRdb lists TRBD1, though no DNA is available to test this call. The CDR3 has 13 amino acids. The V gene's germline CDR1 is MGHDK and CDR2 SYGVNS. CDR3 region: CASSEQGYNEQFF. The full variable domain, completed using reference TRBV25-1 and TRBJ2-1, is EADIYQTPRYLVIGTGKKITLECSQTMGHDKMYWYQQDPGMELHLIHYSYGVNSTEKGDLSSESTVSRIRTEHFPLTLESARPSHTSQYLCASSEQGYNEQFFGPGTRLTVL.

The chain has TRBV7-8 and TRBJ2-5; there is no DNA to check the TCRdb D call of TRBD1. Looked up from germline, CDR1 is SGHVS and CDR2 is FQNEAQ. The CDR3 runs 14 residues. CDR3 residues: CASSPVGGQETQYF.

The chain recombines TRBV6-5 with TRBJ2-2; without DNA, the TCRdb call of TRBD1 cannot be checked. Germline loops: CDR1 MNHEY, CDR2 SVGAGI. The CDR3 has 18 amino acids. This CDR3 reads CASRYTKTGTGDTGELFF.

The rearrangement uses TRBV12-3 or TRBV12-4 and TRBJ1-5. The CDR3 length is 13 residues. The CDR3: CASSYQENQPQHF.

The gene calls are TRBV19 and TRBJ2-6. Germline values: CDR1 LNHDA, CDR2 SQIVND (reference sequence). The CDR3 extends over 16 amino acids. CDR3 residues: CASSSERNSGANVLTF.

This chain links TRBV5-1 with TRBJ2-7; TCRdb designates TRBD1, a call that cannot be tested without DNA. The germline gives CDR1 SGHRS, CDR2 YFSETQ. The CDR3 covers 13 residues. CDR3 amino acids: CASSPAGGNEQYF.

The chain uses TRBV15 and TRBJ2-7; TCRdb's D call, TRBD2, is unchecked because there is no DNA. This CDR3 contains 14 residues. Germline V gene sequence: CDR1 LNHNV, CDR2 YYDKDF (reference sequence). The CDR3 loop is CATSSGGLVGDQYF.

The rearrangement joins TRBV6-2 or TRBV6-3 to TRBJ2-1; TCRdb's D gene call, TRBD1, goes unchecked for lack of DNA. CDR3 length: 15 amino acids. Germline V gives CDR1 MNHEY, CDR2 SVGEGT. The CDR3 protein is CASSQLMGGYNEQFF.

The chain links TRBV7-2 to TRBJ2-7. Germline-derived CDR1 and CDR2 are SGHTA and FQGNSA. This CDR3 region has 12 residues. CDR3 sequence: CASSLVPYEQYF.

The chain carries TRBV12-3 or TRBV12-4 and TRBJ2-2; TCRdb proposes TRBD2, but this gene call is untestable without DNA. CDR3 length: 18 amino acids. CDR3 sequence reads: CASSLGLAGLKHLGKLFF.

This chain links TRBV11-3 with TRBJ2-3; the D call of TRBD2 rests on TCRdb alone, since no DNA is present to check it. CDR1 is SGHNT, CDR2 YENEEA, per germline. This CDR3 is built from 15 residues. The CDR3 region is CASSLGGLYTDTQYF.

The chain employs TRBV7-3 and TRBJ2-3; TCRdb calls TRBD2, which cannot be checked without DNA. The CDR3 spans 16 residues. CDR1 is SGHTA and CDR2 is FQGTGA in the germline V gene. CDR3 sequence: CASSTTTSGETDTQYF.

The rearrangement uses TRBV20-1 and TRBJ2-7; TCRdb picks TRBD1, but there is no DNA to check that call. Per the germline V gene, CDR1 is DFQATT and CDR2 is SNEGSKA (reference sequence). The CDR3 length is 12 residues. This CDR3 is CSGGMDSYEQYF.

This chain joins TRBV12-3 or TRBV12-4 and TRBJ2-1; TCRdb picks TRBD2, but there is no DNA to check that call. CDR3 length: 12 residues. This chain's CDR3 is CASQWEDNEQFF.

J is TRBJ2-1 and V is TRBV4-1; TCRdb designates TRBD1, a call that cannot be tested without DNA. CDR1 is MGHRA and CDR2 is YSYEKL in the germline V gene. The CDR3 has 15 amino acids. CDR3 loop: CASSRRGGSVDEQFF.

The rearrangement uses TRBV29-1 and TRBJ2-1. The V gene's germline CDR1 is SQVTM and CDR2 ANQGSEA. The CDR3 totals 11 residues. CDR3 residues: CSVPQPNEQFF.

The chain has TRBV28 and TRBJ2-1. The germline V gene encodes CDR1 MDHEN and CDR2 SYDVKM. There are 15 residues in the CDR3. CDR3: CASSIRQGPYNEQFF.